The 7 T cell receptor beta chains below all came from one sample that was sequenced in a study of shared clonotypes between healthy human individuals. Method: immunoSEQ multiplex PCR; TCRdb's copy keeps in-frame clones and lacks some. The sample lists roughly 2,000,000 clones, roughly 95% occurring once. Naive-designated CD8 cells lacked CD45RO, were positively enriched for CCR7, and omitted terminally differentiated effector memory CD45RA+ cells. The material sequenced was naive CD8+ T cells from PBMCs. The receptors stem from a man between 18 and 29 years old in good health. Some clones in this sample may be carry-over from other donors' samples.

The CDR3 DNA sequence: TGTGCCAGCAGTTTATACCCGAACACCGGGGAGCTGTTTTTT. Translating gives CASSLYPNTGELFF. V gene TRBV27 combines with J gene TRBJ2-2; D unresolved. Germline V gene data show CDR1 as MNHEY and CDR2 as SMNVEV (reference sequence). The CDR3 has 14 residues. Trimming cost V 1 base and J 0 bases, with 3 bases left between them.

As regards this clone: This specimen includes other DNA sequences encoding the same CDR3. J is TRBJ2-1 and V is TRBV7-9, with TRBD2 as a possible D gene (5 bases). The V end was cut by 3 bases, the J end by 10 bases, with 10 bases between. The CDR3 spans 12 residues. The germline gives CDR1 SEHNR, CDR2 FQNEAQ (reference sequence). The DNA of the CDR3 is TGTGCCAGCAGCTTGGGAGCCTTGGAGCAGTTCTTC. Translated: CASSLGALEQFF.

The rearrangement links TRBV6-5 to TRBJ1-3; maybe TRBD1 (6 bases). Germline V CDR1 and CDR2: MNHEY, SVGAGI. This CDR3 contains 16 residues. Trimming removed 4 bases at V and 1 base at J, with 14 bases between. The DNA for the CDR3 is TGTGCCAGCAGTTTTAGGTCAGGGGCTTCTGGAAACACCATATATTTT. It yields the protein CASSFRSGASGNTIYF.

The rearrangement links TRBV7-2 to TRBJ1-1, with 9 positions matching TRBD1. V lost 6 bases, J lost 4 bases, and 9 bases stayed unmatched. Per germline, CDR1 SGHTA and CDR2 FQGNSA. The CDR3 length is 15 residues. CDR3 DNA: TGTGCCAGCAGTTACCCACAGGGGGCCCTCACTGAAGCTTTCTTT. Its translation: CASSYPQGALTEAFF.

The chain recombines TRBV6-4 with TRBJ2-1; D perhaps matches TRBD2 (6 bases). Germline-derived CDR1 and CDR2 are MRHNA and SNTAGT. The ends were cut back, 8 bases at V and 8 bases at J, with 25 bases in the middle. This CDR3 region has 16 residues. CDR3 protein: CASRGWNESGGYEQFF. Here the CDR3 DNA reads TGTGCCAGCCGCGGGTGGAATGAGAGCGGAGGGTATGAGCAGTTCTTC.

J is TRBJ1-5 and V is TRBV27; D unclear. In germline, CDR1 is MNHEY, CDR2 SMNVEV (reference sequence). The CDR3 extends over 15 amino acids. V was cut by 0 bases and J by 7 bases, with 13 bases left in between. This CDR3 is CASSLSFGRTQPQHF. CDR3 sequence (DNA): TGTGCCAGCAGTTTATCGTTTGGACGGACGCAGCCCCAGCATTTT.

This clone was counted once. The CDR3 DNA sequence: TGTGCCAGCAGCTTATTTGGAAGCGGGAGGGGTAGGGAGACCCAGTACTTC. Its translation: CASSLFGSGRGRETQYF. V gene TRBV7-6 combines with J gene TRBJ2-5; 10 nucleotides agree with TRBD2. Germline V lookup: CDR1 SGHVS, CDR2 FNYEAQ. The CDR3 covers 17 residues. V lost 2 bases and J lost 5; bases outside the gene matches: 11. Full variable domain (remainder filled in from reference TRBV7-6 and TRBJ2-5): GAGVSQSPRYKVTKRGQDVALRCDPISGHVSLYWYRQALGQGPEFLTYFNYEAQQDKSGLPNDRFSAERPEGSISTLTIQRTEQRDSAMYRCASSLFGSGRGRETQYFGPGTRLLVL.